One T cell receptor beta chain is described in this entry. As yet, its antigen is unknown. With 60 Vbeta and 13 Jbeta primers, the PCR was carried out. Profiled with immunoSEQ multiplex PCR; TCRdb holds only in-frame clones, not every one. The sample contains some 120,000 clones, about 9.4% of which appear only once. The data were taken from a study of cytomegalovirus exposure and HLA in healthy donors. General study findings and limits: Later on, a genetic analysis was performed. It linked a missense variant in DCLRE1C with V- and J-gene trimming of TCR beta.

The sequenced sample consisted of PBMCs. The source is a woman between 35 and 50 years old in good health and CMV-seropositive.

As DNA, the CDR3 is TGCAGCGTTGACGGGGTTGAGACTAGCTCCTACAATGAGCAGTTCTTC. Translation: CSVDGVETSSYNEQFF. The chain carries TRBV29-1 and TRBJ2-1, with D perhaps TRBD2 (6 bases). Germline V gives CDR1 SQVTM, CDR2 ANQGSEA. CDR3 length: 16 amino acids. Trimming removed 3 bases at V and 0 bases at J, with 15 bases between.